This T cell receptor beta chain emerged from a study of T cells in Graves' hyperthyroidism and ophthalmopathy. Study-level results: Expanded thyroid clonotypes (above 0.001) were mostly also found in blood. Patients with ophthalmopathy were separated from those with stable hyperthyroidism by a 13 V-J model.

Exclusion followed for patients with uncontrolled infection, other autoimmune disease, pregnancy or lactation. Diagnostic assessment was based on clinical symptoms, serum thyroxine and TRAb, thyroid ultrasound and orbital computed tomography. Trimming stripped 5 bases from V and 8 bases from J, with 21 bases between. The CDR3 sequence is 15 residues long. The V gene's germline CDR1 is SEHNR and CDR2 FQNEAQ (reference sequence). Authors of the study amplified TCR beta CDR3 regions from RNA transcripts. The primer set for the first-round RT-PCR of the TCR CDR3 was HTBI. Using its own MiXCR run on the multiplex PCR reads, TCRdb lists one record per CDR3 protein. Of approximately 640,000 distinct CDR3 sequences listed, 45% are singletons. Turning to this clonotype: Its antigen is unknown.

This clonotype originated in an adult man with Graves' disease, either hyperthyroidism or ophthalmopathy (not recorded which). This sequence joins TRBV7-9 and TRBJ1-2, with D tentatively TRBD1 (5 bases). Sequencing was carried out using peripheral blood or thyroid tissue (not recorded which). The CDR3 DNA reads TGTGCCAGCAGCCAAGAACGAGGCAGGGAGGTCGGCTACACCTTC. Residues: CASSQERGREVGYTF.